A selection of T cell receptor beta chains follows, all from one sample in a study of vaccination effects on CD4 cells after COVID-19. For these TCRs, the target antigens are not known. Sequencing used immunoSEQ multiplex PCR; TCRdb keeps in-frame clones, though not all of them. Of tens of thousands of clones listed, approximately 80% are singletons. This sample comprised CD4+ T cells from PBMCs cultured with HCoV-NL63 spike peptides, obtained before COVID-19 vaccination. The receptors were sampled from a human donor who received a COVID-19 vaccine. The CDR3 runs from the conserved cysteine through the conserved F or W. A D gene is named only where the DNA matches it firmly. The listing skips clone size in some rows; elsewhere it reads once, few, many or a size class.

j_gene,d_gene,v_gene,abundance,CDR3nt,CDR3aa
TRBJ2-1,TRBD2,TRBV27,.,TGTGCCAGCAGCACTTACATAGCGGGGGGCAATGAGCAGTTCTTC,CASSTYIAGGNEQFF
TRBJ2-3,.,TRBV10-1,.,TGCGCCAGCAGTACCGCAGGGTTGGATACGCAGTATTTT,CASSTAGLDTQYF
TRBJ1-4,.,TRBV5-4,.,TGTGCCAGCAGCTTGCAGGGGAACGAAAAACTGTTTTTT,CASSLQGNEKLFF
TRBJ2-3,TRBD2,TRBV13,.,TGTGCCAGCAGCTTACTCCTAGCGGGGGCCTTTAGCACAGATACGCAGTATTTT,CASSLLLAGAFSTDTQYF
TRBJ1-2,.,TRBV7-2,.,TGTGCCAGCAGCCCACAACAGGGAACTAACTATGGCTACACCTTC,CASSPQQGTNYGYTF
TRBJ2-5,.,TRBV6-1,.,TGTGCCAGCAGTGAAAGGAGGGCTGGAGAGACCCAGTACTTC,CASSERRAGETQYF
TRBJ2-2,.,TRBV4-1,few,TGCGCCAGCAGCTCCTTGGGAGGCGCGGGTAACACCGGGGAGCTGTTTTTT,CASSSLGGAGNTGELFF
TRBJ2-2,TRBD2,TRBV29-1,.,TGCAGCGTTGGGACGGGGGGGCACGACACCGGGGAGCTGTTTTTT,CSVGTGGHDTGELFF
TRBJ1-5,.,TRBV10-1,once,TGCGCCAGCAGTGAGGTGCGGGATAGCAATCAGCCCCAGCATTTT,CASSEVRDSNQPQHF
TRBJ1-4,.,TRBV18,few,TGTGCCAGCCACGCCGGTTACAATGAAAAACTGTTTTTT,CASHAGYNEKLFF
TRBJ2-3,TRBD1,TRBV2,.,TGTGCCAGCAGCGAGGACAGGCTAAGCACAGATACGCAGTATTTT,CASSEDRLSTDTQYF
TRBJ1-3,TRBD1,TRBV7-9,few,TGTGCCAGCAGCTCTGGACAGGGGGCGGCGTGGGGAAACACCATATATTTT,CASSSGQGAAWGNTIYF
TRBJ2-5,TRBD2,TRBV30,.,TGTGCCTGGAGTGTAGGCCCCACTAGCGGGGGCGGAGAGACCCAGTACTTC,CAWSVGPTSGGGETQYF
TRBJ2-3,.,TRBV7-2,.,TGTGCCAGCAGCTTAGCGCTACTCAGAGATACGCAGTATTTT,CASSLALLRDTQYF
TRBJ2-1,TRBD1,TRBV18,.,TGTGCCAGCTCAACTGATCAGGGGGTCGGCGGTGAGCAGTTCTTC,CASSTDQGVGGEQFF
TRBJ1-5,.,TRBV5-1,.,TGCGCCAGCAGCTTGGACGGGGGCTTGGAGCCCCAGCATTTT,CASSLDGGLEPQHF
TRBJ1-4,.,TRBV2,.,TGTGCCAGCAGATCAACGGGGGTGGGTGAAAAACTGTTTTTT,CASRSTGVGEKLFF
TRBJ1-2,.,TRBV28,.,TGTGCCAGCAGCCCCCACGCCGTTAACTATGGCTACACCTTC,CASSPHAVNYGYTF
TRBJ1-2,TRBD1,TRBV27,.,TGTGCCAGCAGTGCCGTCGGACAGGCGGTCAATGGCTACACCTTC,CASSAVGQAVNGYTF
TRBJ1-3,.,TRBV27,few,TGTGCCAGCAGTTCTGGTTACTCTGGAAACACCATATATTTT,CASSSGYSGNTIYF
TRBJ1-6,TRBD1,TRBV4-1,few,TGCGCCAGCAGGGTTAGACCGGGACAGGGGGGCTTCACCCTCCACTTT,CASRVRPGQGGFTLHF
TRBJ2-5,.,TRBV5-1,.,TGCGCCAGCGGCTTAGGGCGATACCAAGAGACCCAGTACTTC,CASGLGRYQETQYF
TRBJ2-2,.,TRBV4-3,.,TGCGCCAGCAGCCAAGAGAGCACCGGGGAGCTGTTTTTT,CASSQESTGELFF
TRBJ2-4,.,TRBV11-2,.,TGTGCCAGCACTCGGACAAATCTTGCCAAAAACATTCAGTACTTC,CASTRTNLAKNIQYF
TRBJ2-2,TRBD2,TRBV12-5,.,TGTGCTAGTGGTTTGTCTAGCGGGAGGGCTATGGGGGAGCTGTTTTTT,CASGLSSGRAMGELFF
TRBJ2-1,TRBD2,TRBV5-1,.,TGCGCCAGCAGCTTGGTGGCGGGGGATGAGCAGTTCTTC,CASSLVAGDEQFF
TRBJ1-1,TRBD1,TRBV6-5,.,TGTGCCACTGTAGGACAGGGGGCTACTGAAGCTTTCTTT,CATVGQGATEAFF
TRBJ2-3,TRBD2,TRBV20-1,.,TGCAGTGCTAGTTTCGGACTAGCGGGGGGCCGGGATACGCAGTATTTT,CSASFGLAGGRDTQYF
TRBJ1-5,.,TRBV5-5,.,TGTGCCAGCAGCTTGTTGGGCAATCAGCCCCAGCATTTT,CASSLLGNQPQHF
TRBJ1-4,TRBD1,TRBV2,.,TGTGCCAGCAGTCGACAGGGTAGGGAAAAACTGTTTTTT,CASSRQGREKLFF
TRBJ2-5,.,TRBV12-3/TRBV12-4,.,TGTGCCAGCAGTTTATTCCGGGGAGAGACCCAGTACTTC,CASSLFRGETQYF
TRBJ1-2,.,TRBV6-6,.,TGTGCCAGCTCTCTCTCTAACTATGGCTACACCTTC,CASSLSNYGYTF
TRBJ2-3,.,TRBV5-8,.,TGTGCCAGCCCTGACCTAACCGGGGAAGATACGCAGTATTTT,CASPDLTGEDTQYF
TRBJ1-3,.,TRBV7-2,.,TGTGCCAGCAGCTTAAATACGGGCCTACTCTCTGGAAACACCATATATTTT,CASSLNTGLLSGNTIYF
TRBJ1-1,TRBD1,TRBV29-1,.,TGCAGCGTTCCCGGACAGGCCGGACCGGGTACTGAAGCTTTCTTT,CSVPGQAGPGTEAFF
TRBJ1-2,.,TRBV4-2,once,TGTGCCAGCAGCCAAGTTGGCAGTGGAAGATATGGCTACACCTTC,CASSQVGSGRYGYTF
TRBJ1-5,.,TRBV2,.,TGTGCCAGCAGTGCGGGGGAAACTAGCAATCAGCCCCAGCATTTT,CASSAGETSNQPQHF
TRBJ2-2,TRBD1,TRBV5-1,once,TGCGCCAGCAGCCCTCCGGACAGGGGAGACACCGGGGAGCTGTTTTTT,CASSPPDRGDTGELFF
TRBJ1-1,.,TRBV3-1/TRBV3-2,.,TGTGCCAGCAGCCCGCTCTCAGGGGCCACTGAAGCTTTCTTT,CASSPLSGATEAFF
TRBJ1-2,.,TRBV29-1,.,TGCAGCGTACCGGGGCCGATGGATCTCGGCTACACCTTC,CSVPGPMDLGYTF
TRBJ1-5,.,TRBV5-1,few,TGCGCCAGCAGCGTGGCCCTCCATCCAACTCAGCCCCAGCATTTT,CASSVALHPTQPQHF
TRBJ1-5,.,TRBV28,.,TGTGCCAGCAGTTTATTCACAGGGTTGGGGCAGCCCCAGCATTTT,CASSLFTGLGQPQHF
TRBJ2-1,.,TRBV25-1,.,TGTGCCAGCAGCCCGGGACTTACCTACAATGAGCAGTTCTTC,CASSPGLTYNEQFF
TRBJ1-2,.,TRBV28,.,TGTGCCAGCAACCTAGGCCCTTCGACGGCCTATGGCTACACCTTC,CASNLGPSTAYGYTF
TRBJ1-2,.,TRBV5-1,.,TGCGCCAGCAGCCTCACCTCCGGAGGGAACTATGGCTACACCTTC,CASSLTSGGNYGYTF
TRBJ2-1,.,TRBV14,.,TGTGCCAGCAGCACCCGACGTTGGAGCTCCTACAATGAGCAGTTCTTC,CASSTRRWSSYNEQFF
TRBJ1-2,TRBD1,TRBV15,.,TGTGCCACCAGCAGAGAAGGGACAGGCTCTGGCTACACCTTC,CATSREGTGSGYTF
TRBJ2-1,.,TRBV10-1,few,TGCGCCAGCAGCCCCTGGGGGTCATTCTACAATGAGCAGTTCTTC,CASSPWGSFYNEQFF
TRBJ1-2,TRBD1,TRBV20-1,.,TGCAGTGCTGGGACAGGGGTTGGCTACACCTTC,CSAGTGVGYTF
TRBJ2-3,.,TRBV7-3,once,TGTGCCAGCGCGAAAGGACAGATCACAGATACGCAGTATTTT,CASAKGQITDTQYF